This passage covers 12 T cell receptor beta chains from one sample sequenced in a study of vaccination and CD4 T cells after COVID-19. Oncomine TCR Beta short-read sequencing was applied to DNA from cultured CD4+ T cells. From the PCR reads, TCRdb called clonotypes with MiXCR, one entry per CDR3 protein. The table has under 25,000 distinct CDR3 sequences, approximately 40% seen once; the top ten hold roughly 8.1%. These receptors' targets are unknown. The sample's treatment: roughly 10-day PBMC culture with coronavirus spike peptide pools or control peptides (ViraFEST assay). The sequencing used CD4+ T cells from blood, cultured in vitro, collected after SARS-CoV-2 vaccination. All receptors come from a human donor who had recovered from COVID-19.

The V gene is TRBV4-1, the J gene TRBJ1-5, with unresolved D. Germline V gene data show CDR1 as MGHRA and CDR2 as YSYEKL. The CDR3 contains 14 residues. V lost 0 bases, J lost 7 bases, and 10 bases lay in between. The CDR3 DNA sequence: TGCGCCAGCAGCCAAGATGGGTCGTGGCAGCCCCAGCATTTT. It translates to CASSQDGSWQPQHF.

The rearrangement joins TRBV20-1 to TRBJ2-7; D assignment may be TRBD1 or TRBD2 (5 bases each). The CDR3 loop spans 11 amino acids. V was clipped by 5 bases and J by 9 bases, with 14 bases between them. Germline CDR1 DFQATT, CDR2 SNEGSKA (reference sequence). For the CDR3, the DNA is TGCAGTGCTTTAGGAGGTGGGGGGCAGTACTTC. Amino acid sequence: CSALGGGGQYF.

This clonotype came up a few times. The chain uses TRBV7-8 and TRBJ2-5; D unclear. This CDR3 has 14 amino acids. Germline CDR1 reads SGHVS; CDR2 reads FQNEAQ. V was trimmed by 2 bases and J by 0 bases, leaving 7 bases between them. This CDR3 reads CASSLSTYQETQYF. In nucleotides, the CDR3 is TGTGCCAGCAGCTTATCTACCTACCAAGAGACCCAGTACTTC. The full variable domain, in which reference TRBV7-8 and TRBJ2-5 provide the parts outside the CDR3, is GAGVSQSPRYKVAKRGQDVALRCDPISGHVSLFWYQQALGQGPEFLTYFQNEAQLDKSGLPSDRFFAERPEGSVSTLKIQRTQQEDSAVYLCASSLSTYQETQYFGPGTRLLVL.

This clonotype is a singleton in its sample. V and J are TRBV29-1 and TRBJ1-2; D perhaps matches TRBD1 (6 bases). The V and J ends lost 5 bases and 0 bases respectively, with 19 bases between them. CDR3 length: 16 residues. Germline assignment: CDR1 SQVTM and CDR2 ANQGSEA. The CDR3 nucleotides are TGCAGCGTTTATTCCGGACAGAATATGCCTAACTATGGCTACACCTTC. Translating gives CSVYSGQNMPNYGYTF.

The chain joins TRBV20-1 to TRBJ2-1; D ambiguous. There are 12 residues in the CDR3. Germline CDR1 is DFQATT and CDR2 is SNEGSKA (reference sequence). The germline V and J ends were trimmed by 6 bases and 5 bases, with 11 bases remaining between them. CDR3 protein: CSAARSNNEQFF. The CDR3 coding sequence is TGCAGTGCAGCTCGCTCGAACAATGAGCAGTTCTTC.

Points on this clonotype: The junction departs from germline at one end; a sequencing error may be responsible. V gene TRBV25-1 combines with J gene TRBJ1-5; no firm D call. CDR3 length: 12 residues. The germline V gene encodes CDR1 MGHDK and CDR2 SYGVNS. CDR3 bases: TGTGCCAGCAGTGTAGGAAATCAGCCCCGGCATTTT. It translates to CASSVGNQPRHF. Together with reference TRBV25-1 and TRBJ1-5, the CDR3 gives the full variable domain: EADIYQTPRYLVIGTGKKITLECSQTMGHDKMYWYQQDPGMELHLIHYSYGVNSTEKGDLSSESTVSRIRTEHFPLTLESARPSHTSQYLCASSVGNQPRHFGDGTRLSIL.

This clonotype was observed a handful of times. This chain links TRBV20-1 with TRBJ1-2; TRBD1 matches 8 bases. The CDR3 consists of 14 residues. From germline, CDR1 is DFQATT and CDR2 SNEGSKA (reference sequence). The trim removed 3 bases at V and 4 bases at J, leaving 7 bases unmatched. The CDR3 loop reads CSARAMQGAYGYTF. The CDR3 DNA reads TGCAGTGCTAGGGCGATGCAGGGGGCCTATGGCTACACCTTC.

The rearrangement joins TRBV20-1 to TRBJ2-7; 7 nucleotides align to TRBD1. The CDR3 spans 13 residues. With 7 bases clipped from V and 9 bases from J, the junction kept 15 bases outside the gene matches. Germline V CDR1 and CDR2: DFQATT, SNEGSKA (reference sequence). CDR3 coding DNA: TGCAGTGTCTCGACAGGGACACTTGAGGCGCAGTACTTC. Translation gives CSVSTGTLEAQYF.

The chain combines TRBV11-3 with TRBJ1-6, with unresolved D. Germline loops: CDR1 SGHNT, CDR2 YENEEA. Deletions cut 2 bases from V and 8 bases from J, with 4 bases between. This CDR3 is 12 amino acids long. CDR3 in amino acids: CASSLRDSPLHF. CDR3 DNA: TGTGCCAGCAGCTTAAGGGATTCACCCCTCCACTTT.

The genes are TRBV30 and TRBJ1-1, with D hard to call. The germline V and J ends were trimmed by 1 base and 3 bases, with 9 bases remaining between them. This CDR3 contains 13 residues. The V gene's germline CDR1 is GTSNPN and CDR2 SVGIG (reference sequence). The CDR3 here is CAWSAERDTEAFF. CDR3 coding DNA: TGTGCCTGGAGTGCGGAGAGGGACACTGAAGCTTTCTTT.

This clonotype was recorded a few times. V is TRBV6-1 and J is TRBJ1-2, with D possibly TRBD1 on 5 matching bases. This CDR3 is built from 13 residues. Between the trimmed V and J ends, which lost 5 bases and 4 bases, there was a span of 11 bases. Germline V lookup: CDR1 MNHNS, CDR2 SASEGT. In nucleotides, the CDR3 is TGTGCCAGCAGTCTAGGGGACGGCTATGGCTACACCTTC. Protein sequence: CASSLGDGYGYTF.

This sequence joins TRBV18 and TRBJ1-1; unclear D gene. Germline V gives CDR1 KGHSH, CDR2 LQKENI. CDR3 length: 14 residues. V lost 8 bases, J lost 0 bases, and 13 bases lay in between. DNA of the CDR3: TGTGCCAGCACTAACAGAAGAATGAACACTGAAGCTTTCTTT. Amino acids: CASTNRRMNTEAFF.